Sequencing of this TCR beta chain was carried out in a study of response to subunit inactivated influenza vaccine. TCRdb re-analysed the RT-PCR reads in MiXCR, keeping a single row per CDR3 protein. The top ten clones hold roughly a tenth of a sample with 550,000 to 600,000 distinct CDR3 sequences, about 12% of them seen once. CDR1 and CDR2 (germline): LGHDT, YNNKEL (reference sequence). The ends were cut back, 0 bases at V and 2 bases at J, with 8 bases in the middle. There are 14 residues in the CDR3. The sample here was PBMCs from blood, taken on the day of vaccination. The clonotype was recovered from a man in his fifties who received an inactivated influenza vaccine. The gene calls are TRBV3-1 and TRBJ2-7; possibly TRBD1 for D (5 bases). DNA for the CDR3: TGTGCCAGCAGCCAAGATTGGGGCACCTACGAGCAGTACTTC. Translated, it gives CASSQDWGTYEQYF.